These T cell receptor beta chains were read from a single sample in a study of metastatic and nonmetastatic thyroid tumors. TCRdb re-analyzed the PCR reads using MiXCR. The sample has around 7,000 clones, more than 25% seen once. Sample: tumor tissue. The receptors stem from a female donor with papillary thyroid cancer or a benign thyroid nodule (not recorded which). Some clones in this sample may be carry-over from other donors' samples. Both conserved end residues are part of each CDR3. Each record gives: V gene, J gene, CDR3 protein.

V: TRBV6-1
J: TRBJ2-1
CDR3: CASSESSGGNEQFF

V: TRBV11-2
J: TRBJ1-3
CDR3: CASSLVDGNSGNTIYF

V: TRBV6-1
J: TRBJ2-3
CDR3: CASRMTVADTQYF

V: TRBV30
J: TRBJ1-2
CDR3: CAWSVGWGARGYTF

V: TRBV28
J: TRBJ1-5
CDR3: CASSRQGAWQPQHF

V: TRBV6-5
J: TRBJ2-1
CDR3: CASSYSTGLFEQFF

V: TRBV5-1
J: TRBJ2-5
CDR3: CASSLEGSGVSAQYF

V: TRBV29-1
J: TRBJ1-2
CDR3: CSVDLLGGYTF

V: TRBV20-1
J: TRBJ2-7
CDR3: CSARVAGTYEQYF

V: TRBV28
J: TRBJ2-7
CDR3: CASSLPSPYEQYF

V: TRBV24-1
J: TRBJ2-5
CDR3: CATSDLGLDQETQYF

V: TRBV10-3
J: TRBJ1-2
CDR3: CAISRDRDYGYTF

V: TRBV2
J: TRBJ1-1
CDR3: CASRERRNTEAFF

V: TRBV24-1
J: TRBJ1-2
CDR3: CATEDSFYGYTF

V: TRBV3-1
J: TRBJ2-3
CDR3: CASSRGGSTDTQYF

V: TRBV19
J: TRBJ2-3
CDR3: CASSISGTGGIDTQYF

V: TRBV11-2
J: TRBJ2-6
CDR3: CASSLVGSGANVLTF

V: TRBV6-1
J: TRBJ2-2
CDR3: CASSEAPGLAPGELFF

V: TRBV6-1
J: TRBJ2-5
CDR3: CASSITGGVETQYF

V: TRBV27
J: TRBJ2-3
CDR3: CASSLNRATDTQYF

V: TRBV6-1
J: TRBJ1-5
CDR3: CASSDVAGNQPQHF

V: TRBV12-3/TRBV12-4
J: TRBJ2-7
CDR3: CASSKHRGEQYF

V: TRBV20-1
J: TRBJ1-1
CDR3: CSSTWGNTEAFF

V: TRBV5-1
J: TRBJ1-3
CDR3: CASSLPRVSGNTIYF

V: TRBV2
J: TRBJ2-1
CDR3: CASREAGGAYNDQFF

V: TRBV7-2
J: TRBJ2-5
CDR3: CASSLVGTSGETQYF

V: TRBV7-2
J: TRBJ2-3
CDR3: CASSLALAREADTQYF

V: TRBV6-1
J: TRBJ1-4
CDR3: CASSSDGRIKSNEKLFF

V: TRBV7-2
J: TRBJ2-7
CDR3: CASSLAGASMEQYF

V: TRBV28
J: TRBJ1-2
CDR3: CASSPQINSHRGGYTF